The following is a T cell receptor beta chain sequence with its context. As yet, its antigen is unknown. Trimming left V 11 bases short and J 3 bases short, with 20 bases between. CDR3 length equals 14 residues. Germline V lookup: CDR1 ENHRY, CDR2 SYGVKD. The data were produced by immunoSEQ multiplex PCR, yet TCRdb's version contains in-frame clones alone and is incomplete. There are more than 85,000 clones in the sample; approximately 86% occur only once, and 4.5% to 5.5% lies in the top ten. This specimen comes from a study of T cell responses to AZD1222 COVID-19 vaccine. Study results and caveats: It was only six AZD1222 recipients who were seropositive at baseline. The donors showed a predominance of white British ancestry and of females, with possible underestimation of clonal diversity.

The sequence was collected from an adult in good health. This specimen was peripheral blood, taken on day 0 of AZD1222 vaccination. This chain uses TRBV10-3 with TRBJ2-7; D assignment may be TRBD1 or TRBD2 (7 bases each). The DNA for the CDR3 is TGTGCCTCCCGGGGGGCAGGGGGTCTCTACGAGCAGTACTTC. It codes for CASRGAGGLYEQYF.